This is a list of T cell receptor beta chains from one sample in a study of CD8+ T cells in alopecia areata. TCRdb keeps only in-frame clones here, not all; method: immunoSEQ multiplex PCR. The sample holds 190,000 or so clones, about three fifths seen once. The material sequenced was CD8+ T cells sorted from blood, taken at week 24, from a patient treated with tofacitinib. These receptors were taken from a human donor with alopecia areata. The CDR3 runs from the conserved cysteine through the conserved F or W. D genes are given only for firm matches. Clone size is stated in some rows and not others, as once, few, many or a class when expanded.

TRBV30,.,TRBJ2-7,.,TGTGCCTGGGGGCGGGACTACGAGCAGTACTTC,CAWGRDYEQYF
TRBV7-2,.,TRBJ2-5,.,TGTGCCAGCAGCCCGGACGCTGGCCCCCAAGAGACCCAGTACTTC,CASSPDAGPQETQYF
TRBV13,TRBD1,TRBJ1-1,once,TGTGCCAGCAGCCAAACAGGACAGGGGTTGACTGAAGCTTTCTTT,CASSQTGQGLTEAFF
TRBV5-1,.,TRBJ2-7,.,TGCGCCAGCAGCTTGTTAGTGGACAGATCCTACGAGCAGTACTTC,CASSLLVDRSYEQYF
TRBV7-6,.,TRBJ2-1,once,TGTGCCAGCAGCTTAGGCCCAGCGCTATTTCTTTTGGAAGATGAGCAGTTCTTC,CASSLGPALFLLEDEQFF
TRBV7-9,TRBD1,TRBJ2-5,.,TGTGCCAGCAGCCCCATGGACAGGGTGTACCAAGAGACCCAGTACTTC,CASSPMDRVYQETQYF
TRBV7-6,.,TRBJ2-5,.,TGTGCCAGCAGCCTACTACTGGGACAAGAGACCCAGTACTTC,CASSLLLGQETQYF
TRBV5-6,.,TRBJ2-3,.,TGTGCCAGCAGCTTGACCTCAGATACGCAGTATTTT,CASSLTSDTQYF
TRBV11-2,.,TRBJ2-7,.,TGTGCCAGCAGCCTAGGTCGGGGGACCCCCTACGAGCAGTACTTC,CASSLGRGTPYEQYF
TRBV14,TRBD1,TRBJ1-6,.,TGTGCCAGCAGCCACCGGGACAGGGGGAATTCACCCCTCCACTTT,CASSHRDRGNSPLHF
TRBV5-1,TRBD1,TRBJ1-1,.,TGCGCCAGCAGCTTTGAGGACAGGGGGTTCCTGAACACTGAAGCTTTCTTT,CASSFEDRGFLNTEAFF
TRBV29-1,.,TRBJ2-5,.,TGCAGCGTTCTACCGGGACAAAAAGAGACCCAGTACTTC,CSVLPGQKETQYF
TRBV7-2,.,TRBJ1-2,.,TGTGCCAGCAGCTTAGTGGCCTATGGCTACACCTTC,CASSLVAYGYTF
TRBV5-4,.,TRBJ2-1,.,TGTGCCAGCAGCTTTGAATCCACAAGCGGTGAGCAGTTCTTC,CASSFESTSGEQFF
TRBV9,.,TRBJ1-2,.,TGTGCCACAGGGAGTCGCGACTATGGCTACACCTTC,CATGSRDYGYTF
TRBV30,.,TRBJ2-5,.,TGTGCCTGGAGGGGAGAGGGTAGGGAGACCCAGTACTTC,CAWRGEGRETQYF
TRBV27,.,TRBJ2-3,.,TGTGCCAGCAGTTTAGGAGATACGCAGTATTTT,CASSLGDTQYF
TRBV4-1,TRBD1,TRBJ2-4,.,TGCGCCAGCAGCCAGAAGACAGGGAAAAACATTCAGTACTTC,CASSQKTGKNIQYF
TRBV2,TRBD1,TRBJ1-1,.,TGTGCCAGCAAGCCGGGACAGGGGACCCCTGAAGCTTTCTTT,CASKPGQGTPEAFF
TRBV5-1,.,TRBJ2-1,.,TGCGCCAGCAGCTGGGGGGTATACAATGAGCAGTTCTTC,CASSWGVYNEQFF
TRBV30,.,TRBJ2-1,.,TGTGCCTGGAGTCGGGGACATGATGAGCAGTTCTTC,CAWSRGHDEQFF
TRBV5-1,TRBD1,TRBJ2-1,few,TGCGCCAGCAGCTCGACAGGGGGCGGTTACAATGAGCAGTTCTTC,CASSSTGGGYNEQFF
TRBV5-6,.,TRBJ1-5,.,TGTGCCAGCAGCTTGCAGGGTCAGCCCCAGCATTTT,CASSLQGQPQHF
TRBV15,.,TRBJ2-7,.,TGTGCCACCAGCGAGCCGGGGGCCGACTACGAGCAGTACTTC,CATSEPGADYEQYF
TRBV19,.,TRBJ2-1,few,TGTGCCAGTAGTATAGGGGCAGGGGTTGAGCAGTTCTTC,CASSIGAGVEQFF
TRBV27,.,TRBJ2-1,.,TGTGCCAGCAGTCGAGGAGCTTACAATGAGCAGTTCTTC,CASSRGAYNEQFF
TRBV29-1,.,TRBJ2-1,.,TGCAGCGCCAATGTCCGGGGTGACAATGAGCAGTTCTTC,CSANVRGDNEQFF
TRBV2,TRBD1,TRBJ2-7,.,TGTGCCAGCAGTGAATGGGGGACAGGGAACTACGAGCAGTACTTC,CASSEWGTGNYEQYF
TRBV23-1,TRBD1,TRBJ2-7,.,TGCGCCAGCAGTCATTACTCTGGGACAGGGAGACCCTACGAGCAGTACTTC,CASSHYSGTGRPYEQYF
TRBV15,.,TRBJ2-2,.,TGTGCCACCAGCAGAGATCGGTTCGGGGCCGGGACGGTCCTTAGGGAGCTGTTTTTT,CATSRDRFGAGTVLRELFF
TRBV2,TRBD1,TRBJ1-2,.,TGTGCCAGCAGTGAATCCGGGACAGGGGACGGCTACACCTTC,CASSESGTGDGYTF
TRBV27,.,TRBJ2-7,.,TGTGCCAGCGGATTCTACGAGCAGTACTTC,CASGFYEQYF
TRBV9,.,TRBJ1-2,.,TGTGCCAGCAGCCCTCGGGATGGCTACACCTTC,CASSPRDGYTF
TRBV7-9,.,TRBJ2-7,once,TGTGCCAGCAGAACGGGCCCCTACGAGCAGTACTTC,CASRTGPYEQYF
TRBV27,TRBD1,TRBJ2-2,.,TGTGCCAGCAAAGGGGGCTATAACGGGGAGCTGTTTTTT,CASKGGYNGELFF
TRBV30,.,TRBJ1-1,.,TGTGCCTGGATCTTACCCGCTGAAGCTTTCTTT,CAWILPAEAFF